The clone carrying this T cell receptor beta chain was seen repeatedly, ten times or more. What it binds is unknown. This specimen comes from a study of CD8 T cells in ankylosing spondylitis. Findings and limits, study-wide: Earlier work had already found some motif variants in reactive arthritis synovial fluid and blood. Matched ankylosing spondylitis synovial fluid reportedly showed significant enrichment of disease-linked clones.

This CDR3 comprises 11 residues. Looked up from germline, CDR1 is SEHNR and CDR2 is FQNEAQ (reference sequence). Trimming took 2 bases from V and 5 from J, leaving 2 bases between them. TCRdb itself ran the 5' RACE reads through MiXCR, one entry per CDR3 protein. This table has 35,000 to 50,000 distinct CDR3 sequences, around 10% appearing once. The clonotype originates from a male donor with ankylosing spondylitis or in good health (not recorded which). What was sequenced was blood, either unsorted or a sorted T cell fraction (not recorded which). V is TRBV7-9 and J is TRBJ2-3; no reliable D call. Here the CDR3 DNA reads TGTGCCAGCAGCTTAATAGATACGCAGTATTTT. This gives the protein CASSLIDTQYF.